This TCR beta chain was sequenced in a study of CD8 T cells in Susac syndrome. The overall study: Patients with Susac syndrome were therapy-naive, on corticosteroids, or on intravenous immunoglobulin alone at blood draw. Overall study findings and caveats: The authors found no clonal expansion in Susac syndrome CD4+ T cell repertoires.

Notes on this clonotype: Its antigen is currently unknown.

V shed 7 bases and J 6 bases; nucleotides not matched to a gene: 4. The CDR3 spans 12 residues. Germline V CDR1 and CDR2: SGHRS, YFSETQ. Random hexamers were used to reverse transcribe the RNA input (about 0.5 to 1 ug). From the immunoSEQ multiplex PCR reads, TCRdb called clonotypes with MiXCR, one entry per CDR3 protein. The table includes about 190,000 distinct CDR3 sequences, approximately 94% detected once. CD8+ and CD4+ T cells taken from blood had their TCR beta sequenced. The TCR originated in a human donor with Susac syndrome. The source material was CD4+ T cells from PBMCs. The chain has TRBV5-1 and TRBJ2-1, with 7 bases aligning to TRBD1. The CDR3 DNA follows: TGCGCCAGCGCTGACAGGGCCAATGAGCAGTTCTTC. It encodes CASADRANEQFF. The variable domain in full, with the rest retrieved from reference TRBV5-1 and TRBJ2-1, is KAGVTQTPRYLIKTRGQQVTLSCSPISGHRSVSWYQQTPGQGLQFLFEYFSETQRNKGNFPGRFSGRQFSNSRSEMNVSTLELGDSALYLCASADRANEQFFGPGTRLTVL.